The 9 T cell receptor beta chains reported below all come from one sample, sequenced in a study of spatial heterogeneity in lung cancer. TCRdb analysed the 5' RACE reads with MiXCR anew, one entry per CDR3 protein. The data contain tens of thousands of distinct CDR3 sequences, roughly 7.9% of them singletons. This sample's time point: sample taken at primary tumor resection. Whole RNA was taken from tumor, nontumor lung or frozen PBMC; it was then sequenced unsorted. The specimen was PBMCs, collected at surgery. The receptors shown here come from a female donor with early-stage non-small cell lung cancer.

This clonotype was seen a handful of times. V is TRBV10-1 and J is TRBJ2-2; D is possibly TRBD2 (5 bases). Germline values: CDR1 WNHNN, CDR2 SYGVQD (reference sequence). CDR3 length: 15 residues. V lost 4 bases and J 6 bases, leaving 15 bases between the germline ends. CDR3: CASSAGIRSSGELFF. The CDR3 DNA reads TGCGCCAGCAGTGCGGGGATTCGGAGTTCCGGGGAGCTGTTTTTT.

Only a few counts were recorded for this clonotype. This chain connects TRBV9 to TRBJ2-3; D gene uncertain. This CDR3 spans 15 amino acids. The germline V gene encodes CDR1 SGDLS and CDR2 YYNGEE. V lost 3 bases to trimming and J lost 6 bases, with 17 bases between them. The CDR3 sequence: CASSESPRTGDTQYF. The CDR3 nucleotides read TGTGCCAGCAGCGAGTCCCCCCGAACGGGCGATACGCAGTATTTT.

V usage is TRBV4-2 and J usage is TRBJ1-1; D is undetermined. V dropped 0 bases and J dropped 4 bases, with 15 bases sitting between them. Per the germline V gene, CDR1 is LGHNA and CDR2 is YNFKEQ. The CDR3 sequence is 16 residues long. The DNA of the CDR3 is TGTGCCAGCAGCCAAGATAGCCAGGACCGGGGCACTGAAGCTTTCTTT. As protein: CASSQDSQDRGTEAFF.

This clonotype was observed at least ten times. The gene calls are TRBV10-3 and TRBJ2-7; TRBD1 is a possible D gene (5 bases). Per the germline V gene, CDR1 is ENHRY and CDR2 is SYGVKD. V was pared by 0 bases and J by 2 bases, with 11 bases between. CDR3 length: 15 amino acids. The DNA for the CDR3 is TGTGCCATCAGTGAGTCTGGTCAGGGTACCTACGAGCAGTACTTC. Its protein is CAISESGQGTYEQYF.

This clonotype was detected ten times or more. The chain recombines TRBV5-1 with TRBJ2-5, with D unresolved. V was trimmed by 1 base and J by 3 bases, leaving 7 bases between them. The CDR3 has 13 residues. Germline V CDR1 and CDR2: SGHRS, YFSETQ. Here the CDR3 DNA reads TGCGCCAGCAGCTTGTCTTCCAAAGAGACCCAGTACTTC. Protein product: CASSLSSKETQYF.

This clonotype was seen only a few times. The chain recombines TRBV4-2 with TRBJ1-2; 8 bases match TRBD1. Germline CDR1 is LGHNA and CDR2 is YNFKEQ. CDR3 length: 15 amino acids. Losses at the gene ends were 0 bases for V and 4 bases for J; bases not matched to a gene: 4. The CDR3 region has the DNA TGTGCCAGCAGCCAAGATAGGGACAGGACCTATGGCTACACCTTC. Its protein product is CASSQDRDRTYGYTF.

This clonotype turned up a few times. The chain combines TRBV7-9 with TRBJ2-3, with 9 bases matching TRBD1. The junction had 6 bases not matched to a gene; V was cut back by 5 bases and J by 0 bases. The CDR3 runs to 16 residues. Germline CDR1 reads SEHNR; CDR2 reads FQNEAQ (reference sequence). This CDR3 reads CASSGWGQGSTDTQYF. The DNA of the CDR3 is TGTGCCAGCAGCGGATGGGGACAGGGAAGCACAGATACGCAGTATTTT.

This clonotype was detected many times. The rearrangement links TRBV28 to TRBJ2-3, with 12 bases fitting TRBD2. Trimming removed 5 bases from V and 2 bases from J; junction bases left unmatched: 2. Germline V gene data show CDR1 as MDHEN and CDR2 as SYDVKM. The CDR3 runs to 15 residues. The CDR3 protein is CASSGLAGNTDTQYF. Here the CDR3 DNA reads TGTGCCAGCAGTGGACTAGCGGGGAACACAGATACGCAGTATTTT.

This clonotype was observed many times. CDR3 sequence (DNA): TGCGCCAGCGGGGGATCCGCTAGCGGGAATCCCTACGAGCAGTACTTC. It codes for CASGGSASGNPYEQYF. V is TRBV10-2 and J is TRBJ2-7, with 9 bases matching TRBD2. The V gene end was trimmed by 8 bases and the J gene end by 2 bases; junction bases not matched to a gene: 13. Per the germline V gene, CDR1 is WSHSY and CDR2 is SAAADI. This CDR3 comprises 16 residues.